This T cell receptor (beta chain) was documented in a study of T-cell memory formation after mild COVID-19. Germline V lookup: CDR1 MGHRA, CDR2 YSYEKL. The CDR3 is 16 residues long. Deletions cut 0 bases from V and 0 bases from J, with 11 bases between. Of note for this clonotype: What it binds is unknown.

Findings and caveats of the study: Cross-reactive memory seemingly joined, as some responding clones were found in pre-infection memory. The study found balanced CD4/CD8 in clones contracting day 15 to 85 and a CD4+ lean in later expanders.

TCRdb reprocessed the 5' RACE reads with MiXCR, giving one entry per CDR3 protein. The data hold about 610,000 distinct CDR3 sequences, with approximately 15% observed a single time. The clonotype originates from an adult woman who had mild COVID-19 (a few samples of this study predate the infection). Cell type and time point are not known. The chain uses TRBV4-1 and TRBJ1-1; D unclear. The sequenced sample consisted of PBMCs or a T cell subset sorted from them (not recorded which). CDR3 in DNA: TGCGCCAGCAGCCAAGACCCCACGGTTATGAACACTGAAGCTTTCTTT. Translation: CASSQDPTVMNTEAFF.